Below, 30 T cell receptor beta chains from the same sample are listed, as sequenced in a study of T cells in Graves' hyperthyroidism and ophthalmopathy. It was RNA transcripts that yielded the amplified TCR beta CDR3 regions. The HTBI primer set drove a first-round RT-PCR of the TCR CDR3. TCRdb fed the multiplex PCR reads into MiXCR, producing one record per CDR3 protein. The data show around 340,000 distinct CDR3 sequences, with 15% to 20% seen just once and roughly 16% held by the top ten. The sequencing sample was made of blood. These TCRs come from a woman aged 40 to 55 with Graves' ophthalmopathy.

Ten or more counts support this clonotype. V gene TRBV7-2 combines with J gene TRBJ1-1; D gene uncertain. Per germline, CDR1 SGHTA and CDR2 FQGNSA. This CDR3 is 14 amino acids long. Trimming removed 3 bases from V and 5 bases from J, with 13 bases in between. The CDR3 DNA is TGTGCCAGCAGCTTGGGCCTTCTGGGGACTGAAGCTTTCTTT. Protein sequence: CASSLGLLGTEAFF.

This clonotype was counted many times. The rearrangement uses TRBV19 and TRBJ1-1; TRBD1 aligns across 7 bases. V was clipped by 6 bases and J by 10 bases; unmatched bases: 23. Per the germline V gene, CDR1 is LNHDA and CDR2 is SQIVND (reference sequence). This CDR3 spans 17 amino acids. CDR3 sequence (DNA): TGTGCCAGTAGCCCGCTGACGAAGGGGGCTTGGCTTCAAGGAGCTTTCTTT. Translation gives CASSPLTKGAWLQGAFF.

This clonotype was seen ten or more times. A much larger clonotype is one base distant, so this may be a read error. J is TRBJ2-2 and V is TRBV12-3 or TRBV12-4; 12 bases map to TRBD2. The CDR3 contains 19 residues. CDR3 amino acids: CASSFHPTLAGGRTGELVF. DNA of the CDR3: TGTGCCAGCAGTTTCCACCCTACACTAGCGGGAGGACGGACCGGGGAGCTGGTTTTT.

This clonotype was observed at least ten times. The chain couples TRBV29-1 to TRBJ2-2, with 9 bases identical to TRBD1. Germline V lookup: CDR1 SQVTM, CDR2 ANQGSEA. The CDR3 spans 14 residues. V gave up 6 bases and J gave up 3 bases; unmatched junction bases: 5. The CDR3 region has the DNA TGCAGCGTCCCGGGACAGGGAGACACCGGGGAGCTGTTTTTT. Its translation is CSVPGQGDTGELFF.

This clonotype was observed many times. This chain joins TRBV15 and TRBJ1-3; D call uncertain. The germline CDR1 and CDR2 sequences are LNHNV and YYDKDF (reference sequence). V gave up 4 bases and J gave up 0 bases, with 7 bases separating them. The CDR3 totals 14 residues. In nucleotides, the CDR3 is TGTGCCACCAGCAAGGAGATCTCTGGAAACACCATATATTTT. Its translation is CATSKEISGNTIYF.

In its sample, this clonotype was seen many times. The rearrangement links TRBV12-3 or TRBV12-4 to TRBJ2-7; no clear D. V was cut by 5 bases and J by 2 bases, with 10 bases left in between. CDR3 length: 13 residues. Here the CDR3 DNA reads TGTGCCAGCAGTCGGCCTCCTCCCTACGAGCAGTACTTC. Its translation is CASSRPPPYEQYF.

This clonotype was observed at least ten times. The chain combines TRBV2 with TRBJ2-2; no firm D call. V lost 4 bases and J lost 2, with 8 bases in between. CDR1 SNHLY and CDR2 FYNNEI come from the germline V gene. CDR3 size: 14 residues. The CDR3 DNA follows: TGTGCCAGCAGTGCGGAGATCAACACCGGGGAGCTGTTTTTT. Translation: CASSAEINTGELFF.

This clonotype was recorded once. The chain combines TRBV28 with TRBJ2-1, with 7 bases that match TRBD2. Germline V gene sequence: CDR1 MDHEN, CDR2 SYDVKM. This CDR3 comprises 14 residues. V dropped 10 bases and J dropped 9; count of bases not matched to a gene: 15. This chain's CDR3 is CATEGPAGLSEQFF. In nucleotides, the CDR3 is TGTGCCACCGAGGGGCCAGCGGGATTGAGTGAGCAGTTCTTC.

This clonotype was recorded many times. The chain uses TRBV6-5 and TRBJ2-2, with D uncertain. Per germline, CDR1 MNHEY and CDR2 SVGAGI. CDR3 length: 15 amino acids. V lost 4 bases and J lost 7, with 16 bases in between. The CDR3 coding sequence is TGTGCCAGCAGTTGGGCCCGGACCGCTGGCGGGGAGCTGTTTTTT. Protein product: CASSWARTAGGELFF.

This clonotype was detected ten times or more. This chain links TRBV25-1 with TRBJ2-7; no definite D call. From germline, CDR1 is MGHDK and CDR2 SYGVNS. The germline V and J ends were trimmed by 1 base and 3 bases, with 7 bases remaining between them. CDR3 size: 13 residues. This CDR3 reads CASSELWGYEQYF. DNA for the CDR3: TGTGCCAGCAGTGAATTATGGGGCTACGAGCAGTACTTC.

Many counts were recorded for this clonotype. A much larger clone lies a single base off, so this may be a read error. The CDR3 coding sequence is TGTGCCAGCAGCTTCTACCCCTACGAGCAGTACTTC. Protein sequence: CASSFYPYEQYF. The V and J genes are TRBV7-2 and TRBJ2-7, with D unclear. The CDR3 consists of 12 residues. Per germline, CDR1 SGHTA and CDR2 FQGNSA. The V end lost 3 bases, the J end lost 2 bases, and 5 bases lay between the germline ends.

The chain uses TRBV20-1 and TRBJ1-1; D is ambiguous. The germline V gene encodes CDR1 DFQATT and CDR2 SNEGSKA (reference sequence). V dropped 0 bases and J dropped 10 bases, with 9 bases sitting between them. The CDR3 has 11 residues. The CDR3 is CSARDTIVAFF. CDR3 nucleotides: TGCAGTGCTAGAGATACCATAGTAGCTTTCTTT.

J is TRBJ2-7 and V is TRBV6-5; 11 bases line up with TRBD2. J lost 9 bases, V lost 5 bases, and 12 bases had no gene match. The CDR3 is 15 residues long. Looked up from germline, CDR1 is MNHEY and CDR2 is SVGAGI. DNA for the CDR3: TGTGCCAGCAGTACTCCCGGGACTAGCGGATCCGGGCAGTACTTC. Translating it yields CASSTPGTSGSGQYF.

This clonotype has a count of ten or more. The chain combines TRBV20-1 with TRBJ2-1; TRBD2 matches 10 bases. CDR3 length equals 14 residues. Germline V gene data show CDR1 as DFQATT and CDR2 as SNEGSKA (reference sequence). After removal of 3 bases from V and 7 bases from J, the junction contained 6 bases not matched to a gene. DNA of the CDR3: TGCAGTGCTAGTGCACTAGCGGGATGGAATGAGCAGTTCTTC. Protein: CSASALAGWNEQFF.

The chain links TRBV7-2 to TRBJ2-7; tentatively, D is TRBD2 (6 bases). Trimming took off 4 bases at V and 7 bases at J, with 17 bases between the two ends. Germline V gene lookup returns CDR1 SGHTA and CDR2 FQGNSA. The CDR3 is made up of 14 amino acids. CDR3 residues: CASSSGVSRGEQYF. The CDR3 DNA sequence: TGTGCCAGCAGCTCGGGAGTAAGCCGAGGAGAGCAGTACTTC.

The chain uses TRBV27 and TRBJ1-1; D is unclear. This CDR3 contains 14 residues. The ends were cut back, 4 bases at V and 3 bases at J, with 12 bases in the middle. Germline loops: CDR1 MNHEY, CDR2 SMNVEV (reference sequence). CDR3 nucleotide sequence: TGTGCCAGCAGTTACCTTGATTTGGACACTGAAGCTTTCTTT. Its translation: CASSYLDLDTEAFF.

This clonotype was recorded many times. This chain uses TRBV12-3 or TRBV12-4 with TRBJ2-7; 7 bases agree with TRBD1. The CDR3 consists of 15 residues. V shed 6 bases, J shed 5 bases, and the junction held 13 bases outside the gene matches. The CDR3 coding sequence is TGTGCCAGCAGGATAGGGGGCGTGGGTCAAAACGAGCAGTACTTC. Translating it yields CASRIGGVGQNEQYF.

This clonotype came up many times. The CDR3 loop is CASSLMSRRTGELFF. Written as DNA, the CDR3 is TGTGCCAGCAGCTTAATGTCGAGGCGGACCGGGGAGCTGTTTTTT. The J gene is TRBJ2-2, the V gene TRBV11-2; no firm D call. The CDR3 consists of 15 residues. Trimming removed 2 bases at V and 5 bases at J, with 12 bases between. Germline V lookup: CDR1 SGHAT, CDR2 FQNNGV.

This clonotype was seen repeatedly, ten times or more. The V gene is TRBV5-1, the J gene TRBJ1-1; a possible D gene is TRBD1 (5 bases). The ends were cut back, 5 bases at V and 8 bases at J, with 16 bases in the middle. This CDR3 region has 13 residues. CDR1 SGHRS and CDR2 YFSETQ come from the germline V gene. The CDR3 here is CASRAWGTFEAFF. CDR3 bases: TGCGCCAGCAGAGCATGGGGGACGTTCGAAGCTTTCTTT.

This clonotype came up many times. J is TRBJ2-7 and V is TRBV7-2, with 12 bases fitting TRBD2. Germline CDR1 is SGHTA and CDR2 is FQGNSA. There are 14 residues in the CDR3. The V segment lost 4 bases and the J segment 8 bases; nucleotides outside the gene matches: 6. The CDR3 reads CASSSTSGSPQQYF. The CDR3 DNA reads as TGTGCCAGCAGCTCGACTAGCGGGAGCCCTCAGCAGTACTTC.

This clonotype was detected ten times or more. The rearrangement links TRBV13 to TRBJ2-7, with unresolved D. The CDR3 sequence is 14 residues long. V was pared by 5 bases and J by 0 bases, with 11 bases between. Germline CDR1 PRHDT, CDR2 FYEKMQ (reference sequence). CDR3 amino acids: CASSKRTVSYEQYF. In DNA form, the CDR3 reads TGTGCCAGCAGCAAAAGGACGGTCTCCTACGAGCAGTACTTC.

CDR3 nucleotide sequence: TGTGCCAGCTATTTGACGGTAAACACTGAAGCTTTCTTT. Its protein is CASYLTVNTEAFF. V gene TRBV6-1 combines with J gene TRBJ1-1, with D unclear. Looked up from germline, CDR1 is MNHNS and CDR2 is SASEGT. Trimming removed 8 bases at V and 2 bases at J, with 12 bases between. The CDR3 consists of 13 residues.

The chain combines TRBV6-5 with TRBJ1-5; D is unclear. V lost 7 bases to trimming and J lost 0 bases, with 7 bases between them. CDR1 MNHEY and CDR2 SVGAGI come from the germline V gene. This CDR3 has 13 residues. In nucleotides, the CDR3 is TGTGCCAGCAAGTTATATAGCAATCAGCCCCAGCATTTT. Translation: CASKLYSNQPQHF.

The chain carries TRBV6-1 and TRBJ1-2, with D uncertain. This CDR3 comprises 12 residues. Trimming removed 7 bases from V and 4 bases from J, with 10 bases in between. Germline V gives CDR1 MNHNS, CDR2 SASEGT. The CDR3 DNA reads as TGTGCCAGCAAGCCGGTTACCTATGGCTACACCTTC. This sequence encodes CASKPVTYGYTF.

This clonotype was recorded at least ten times. The genes are TRBV5-6 and TRBJ2-5, with D perhaps assigned TRBD1 or TRBD2 (6 bases each). Trimming stripped 7 bases from V and 0 bases from J, with 16 bases between. Looked up from germline, CDR1 is SGHDT and CDR2 is YYEEEE. The CDR3 sequence is 15 residues long. As DNA, the CDR3 is TGTGCCAGCGGACAAGGGGGGACGTACCAAGAGACCCAGTACTTC. As protein: CASGQGGTYQETQYF.

This clonotype was recorded at least ten times. V usage is TRBV6-6 and J usage is TRBJ2-2, with a tentative D call TRBD1 (5 bases). The CDR3 is 14 amino acids. V lost 5 bases, J lost 8 bases, and 15 bases lay in between. Germline V gives CDR1 MNHNY, CDR2 SVGAGI (reference sequence). CDR3 nucleotides: TGTGCCAGCAGTATAGGACACCTCTCGGGGGAGCTGTTTTTT. It yields the protein CASSIGHLSGELFF.

This clonotype was observed at least ten times. This sequence joins TRBV28 and TRBJ1-6; D is unresolved. Per the germline V gene, CDR1 is MDHEN and CDR2 is SYDVKM. Trimming took 0 bases from V and 7 from J, leaving 16 bases between them. The CDR3 covers 17 residues. The CDR3 region is CASSLWSGLGMNSPLHF. In DNA form, the CDR3 reads TGTGCCAGCAGTTTATGGTCCGGACTAGGAATGAATTCACCCCTCCACTTT.

This clonotype was counted at least ten times. This rearrangement joins TRBV4-1 to TRBJ1-5; TRBD1 might be the D (5 bases). Germline loops: CDR1 MGHRA, CDR2 YSYEKL. This CDR3 region has 14 residues. V was cut by 1 base and J by 6 bases, with 10 bases left in between. CDR3 amino acids: CASSQAGLGQPQHF. For the CDR3, the DNA is TGCGCCAGCAGCCAAGCAGGGCTCGGTCAGCCCCAGCATTTT.

This clonotype was observed many times. The DNA for the CDR3 is TGTGCCAGCAGTTACAGGGGTTTGGGTCAGCCCCAGCATTTT. This encodes CASSYRGLGQPQHF. The chain joins TRBV27 to TRBJ1-5; TRBD1 agrees at 7 bases. The V segment lost 4 bases and the J segment 6 bases; nucleotides outside the gene matches: 6. CDR3 size: 14 residues. Per germline, CDR1 MNHEY and CDR2 SMNVEV (reference sequence).

This clonotype was found many times. The chain employs TRBV11-2 and TRBJ2-7; 8 bases agree with TRBD2. Germline CDR1 and CDR2: SGHAT and FQNNGV. The CDR3 consists of 16 residues. Trimming at V came to 4 bases and at J to 4 bases, leaving 12 bases not matched to a gene. In nucleotides, the CDR3 is TGTGCCAGCAGCTGGGGGACTAGGGAAGGGAGTTACGAGCAGTACTTC. Translation gives CASSWGTREGSYEQYF.